The clone carrying this T cell receptor beta chain showed up just a few times. Its antigen is unidentified. Germline CDR1 and CDR2: SEHNR and FQNEAQ (reference sequence). The CDR3 contains 14 residues. The data stem from a study of response to subunit inactivated influenza vaccine. The study's findings and limits: The authors offered the suggestion that each seasonal influenza vaccination recruits few new T cells.

In TCRdb, the RT-PCR reads were re-called with MiXCR into one record per CDR3 protein. Of about 310,000 distinct CDR3 sequences listed, roughly 20% are singletons. This clonotype originated in a man aged 50 to 75 who received an inactivated influenza vaccine. The sample here was PBMCs from blood, taken less than 22 months after vaccination. The V gene is TRBV7-9, the J gene TRBJ2-2, with a weak D call TRBD2 (6 bases). The DNA of the CDR3 is TGTCTCTGCGGGACCCAAATAAACACCGGGGAGCTGTTTTTT. Protein: CLCGTQINTGELFF.